The text below deals with one TCR beta chain. Its antigen remains unidentified. No quality values exist for individual bases; no much larger clone is one base distant. The data stem from a study of blood T cell repertoires in COVID-19 (dated by TCRdb to 2020 to 2021). About the study as a whole: Samples covering the acute and convalescent phases of COVID-19 were provided by collaborators in the United States, Italy and Spain. The material from the prospective study consisted of cDNA or gDNA derived from T cells, B-cell-depleted T cells, or PBMCs. The repertoires were released in a freely available public database intended as a resource for research on the immune response to SARS-CoV-2. Deeply sampled blood TCRbeta repertoires from subjects exposed to, actively infected with, or recovered from COVID-19 were included in the dataset. The samples were drawn from the first 160 participants of the ongoing ImmuneRACE study and from 1,254 subjects provided by 6 global collaborators. Sample metadata almost always included a de-identified subject ID, COVID-19 status, age in years and sex. Where available, HLA class I and class II types were taken from metadata supplied by the sample provider and were not determined by assay-based typing. Broad study findings and their caveats: The quantity of clinical and demographic metadata differed by source and by participant and was supplied without curation.

The immunoSEQ Assay, a bias-controlled multiplex PCR, was used to amplify TCRbeta CDR3 regions from genomic DNA. The authors' pipeline ran thus. The number of nucleated cells in each sample was estimated by amplification of reference gene primers within the assay. To quantify the absolute abundance of each unique TCRbeta CDR3 rearrangement, sequence reads were collapsed and filtered. For each sample, productive Simpson clonality was calculated by taking the square root of Simpson's diversity index across productive rearrangements. TCRdb re-hosts the immuneACCESS table, in-frame sequences only. Its copies lack some clones; in the studies checked, an unresolved V gene accounts for under half of them, and the cause for the rest is not known. D and trimming were read from the DNA, whereas the V and J calls and clone size are those reported in that table. This sample has about 100,000 clones in its table, and about 90% of those were observed once. In total, the top ten clones hold under 5.5% of the sample.

The CDR3, cysteine through phenylalanine, is 15 amino acids long. The read is trimmed to its CDR3 DNA, 45 bases read in frame from base 1. A distance of 16 bases separates the germline ends of V and J, which lose 3 bases and 6 bases respectively. The CDR1 and CDR2 encoded by the germline V gene (reference sequence) are LGHDT and YNNKEL. Whole blood was collected in K2EDTA tubes by collaborating institutions according to the institutions' own protocols. For TCRbeta analysis, collaborator samples were shipped as frozen whole blood, as isolated PBMCs, or as DNA extracted from either sample type. The chain was built from TRBV3-1 (or the pseudogene TRBV3-2) and TRBJ2-3; D gene: possibly TRBD2, on 5 matching bases. This receptor was obtained from a human donor in a cohort sampled during active COVID-19. Sequencing input: peripheral blood. The nucleotides read TGTGCCAGCAGCCACCTAACCCAAGGAGGCGATACGCAGTATTTT. The encoded protein is CASSHLTQGGDTQYF.